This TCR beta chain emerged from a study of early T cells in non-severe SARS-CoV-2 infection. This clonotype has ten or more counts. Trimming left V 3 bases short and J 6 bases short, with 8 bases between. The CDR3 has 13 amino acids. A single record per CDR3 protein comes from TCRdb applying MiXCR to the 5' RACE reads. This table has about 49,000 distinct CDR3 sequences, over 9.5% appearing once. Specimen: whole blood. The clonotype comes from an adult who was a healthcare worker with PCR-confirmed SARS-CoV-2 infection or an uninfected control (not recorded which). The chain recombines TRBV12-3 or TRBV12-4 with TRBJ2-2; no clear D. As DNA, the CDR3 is TGTGCCAGCAGTTTCCGAGGCGCCGGGGAGCTGTTTTTT. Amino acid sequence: CASSFRGAGELFF.